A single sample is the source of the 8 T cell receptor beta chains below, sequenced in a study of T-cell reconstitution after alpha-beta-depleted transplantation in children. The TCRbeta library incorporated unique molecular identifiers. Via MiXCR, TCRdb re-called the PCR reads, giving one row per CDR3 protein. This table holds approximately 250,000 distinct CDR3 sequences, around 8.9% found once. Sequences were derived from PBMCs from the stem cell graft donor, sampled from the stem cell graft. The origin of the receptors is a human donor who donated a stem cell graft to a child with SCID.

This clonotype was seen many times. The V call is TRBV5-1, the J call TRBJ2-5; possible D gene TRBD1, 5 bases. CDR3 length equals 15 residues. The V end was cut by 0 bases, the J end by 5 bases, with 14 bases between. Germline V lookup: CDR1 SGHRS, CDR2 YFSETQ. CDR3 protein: CASSLGLDITETQYF. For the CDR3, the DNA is TGCGCCAGCAGCTTGGGGTTGGACATAACGGAGACCCAGTACTTC.

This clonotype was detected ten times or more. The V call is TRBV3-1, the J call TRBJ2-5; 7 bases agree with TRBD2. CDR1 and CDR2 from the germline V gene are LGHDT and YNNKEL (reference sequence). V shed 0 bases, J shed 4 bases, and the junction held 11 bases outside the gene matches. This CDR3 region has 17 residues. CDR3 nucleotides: TGTGCCAGCAGCCAAGACCGGGGTCTAGCGGCGTCAGAGACCCAGTACTTC. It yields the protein CASSQDRGLAASETQYF.

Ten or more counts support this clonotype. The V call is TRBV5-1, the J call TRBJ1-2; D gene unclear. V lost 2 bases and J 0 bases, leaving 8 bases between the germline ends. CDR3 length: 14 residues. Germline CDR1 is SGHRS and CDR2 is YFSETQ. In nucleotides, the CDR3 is TGCGCCAGCAGCTTTGGGTCGGCTAACTATGGCTACACCTTC. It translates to CASSFGSANYGYTF.

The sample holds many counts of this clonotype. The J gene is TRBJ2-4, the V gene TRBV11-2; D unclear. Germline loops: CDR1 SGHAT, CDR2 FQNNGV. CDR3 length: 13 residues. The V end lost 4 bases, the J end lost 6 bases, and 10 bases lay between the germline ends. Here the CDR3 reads CASSYRALNIQYF. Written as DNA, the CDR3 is TGTGCCAGCAGCTACCGGGCCCTAAACATTCAGTACTTC.

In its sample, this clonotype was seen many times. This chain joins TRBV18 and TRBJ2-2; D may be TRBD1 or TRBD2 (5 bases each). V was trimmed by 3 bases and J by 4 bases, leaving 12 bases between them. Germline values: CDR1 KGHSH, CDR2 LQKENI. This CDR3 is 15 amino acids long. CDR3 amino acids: CASSPEGPGTGELFF. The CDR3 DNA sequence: TGTGCCAGCTCACCCGAGGGACCAGGCACCGGGGAGCTGTTTTTT.

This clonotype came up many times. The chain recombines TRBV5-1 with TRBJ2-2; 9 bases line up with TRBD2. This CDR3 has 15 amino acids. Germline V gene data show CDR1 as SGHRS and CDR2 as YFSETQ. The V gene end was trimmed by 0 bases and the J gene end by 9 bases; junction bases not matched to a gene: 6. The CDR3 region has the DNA TGCGCCAGCAGCTTGGAGCTAGCGGGGCCCAGGGAGCTGTTTTTT. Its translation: CASSLELAGPRELFF. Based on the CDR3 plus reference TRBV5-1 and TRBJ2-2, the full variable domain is KAGVTQTPRYLIKTRGQQVTLSCSPISGHRSVSWYQQTPGQGLQFLFEYFSETQRNKGNFPGRFSGRQFSNSRSEMNVSTLELGDSALYLCASSLELAGPRELFFGEGSRLTVL.

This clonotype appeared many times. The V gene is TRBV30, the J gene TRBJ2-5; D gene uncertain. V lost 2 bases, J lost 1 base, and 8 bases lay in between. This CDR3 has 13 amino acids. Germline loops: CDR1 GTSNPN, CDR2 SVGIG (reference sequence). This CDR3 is CAWSYGTQETQYF. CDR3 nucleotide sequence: TGTGCCTGGAGTTATGGCACCCAAGAGACCCAGTACTTC.

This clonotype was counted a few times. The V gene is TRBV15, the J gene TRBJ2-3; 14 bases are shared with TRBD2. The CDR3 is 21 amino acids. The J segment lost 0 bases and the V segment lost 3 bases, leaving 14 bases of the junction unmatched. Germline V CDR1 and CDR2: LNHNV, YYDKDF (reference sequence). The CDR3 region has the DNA TGTGCCACCAGCAGCGGGACTAGCGGGGGAGCCTTGTACTCTAGCACAGATACGCAGTATTTT. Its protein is CATSSGTSGGALYSSTDTQYF.